A single sample is the source of the 22 T cell receptor beta chains below, sequenced in a study of T cell repertoires in cytomegalovirus infection (dated by TCRdb to 2018 to 2020). These receptors' targets are unknown. The treatment or condition label corresponds to: in vitro stimulation with specific CMV peptide epitopes to enrich CMV-specific T cells. TCRdb records Illumina HiSeq 1500 as the sequencer. In TCRdb, the public reads were trimmed at Q25 with fastp and aligned with MiXCR, with productive beta chains retained. Each entry merges the rows of one CDR3 protein and shows their most common DNA and genes. The sample table lists around 230,000 distinct CDR3 sequences, 38% of them with a count of one. Clones ranked in the top ten supply around 60% of the sample. The material sequenced was CD8+ T cells from cultured PBMCs, taken from culture after CMV antigen stimulation. These receptors were obtained from a human donor in good health (CMV status not recorded). Some clones in this sample may be carry-over from other donors' samples.

This clonotype turned up a few times. The chain employs TRBV7-9 and TRBJ2-7; perhaps D is TRBD1 or TRBD2 (5 bases each). The V end was cut by 5 bases, the J end by 1 base, with 18 bases between. Germline loops: CDR1 SEHNR, CDR2 FQNEAQ (reference sequence). The CDR3 covers 16 residues. As DNA, the CDR3 is TGTGCCAGCAGCCCGAGGGACCGCGAAGAGTCCTACGAGCAGTACTTC. It is translated as CASSPRDREESYEQYF.

The count of this clonotype is one. This chain connects TRBV20-1 to TRBJ2-7, with D tentatively TRBD2 (6 bases). Looked up from germline, CDR1 is DFQATT and CDR2 is SNEGSKA (reference sequence). V shed 5 bases and J shed 4 bases, with 27 bases lying between them. The CDR3 covers 17 residues. CDR3 in DNA: TGCAGTGCTTGGACTATCCCGTCGAGTGACGGCTATTACGAGCAGTACTTC. Translation gives CSAWTIPSSDGYYEQYF.

This chain connects TRBV28 to TRBJ2-7; TRBD2 agrees at 9 bases. Germline values: CDR1 MDHEN, CDR2 SYDVKM. CDR3 size: 15 residues. V lost 5 bases to trimming and J lost 4 bases; unmatched junction nucleotides: 9. This CDR3 is CASSKSSGISYEQYF. The CDR3 nucleotides are TGTGCCAGCAGTAAGTCTAGCGGGATTAGTTACGAGCAGTACTTC.

The DNA of the CDR3 is TGTGCCAGCAGGGGACAGGGGATGAACACTGAAGCTTTCTTT. Translating it yields CASRGQGMNTEAFF. This chain links TRBV27 with TRBJ1-1; 10 bases agree with TRBD1. The CDR3 is made up of 14 amino acids. Germline lookup yields CDR1 MNHEY and CDR2 SMNVEV (reference sequence). The junction had 1 base not matched to a gene; V was cut back by 6 bases and J by 0 bases.

The chain recombines TRBV2 with TRBJ1-4; D is unresolved. CDR3 length: 13 residues. Looked up from germline, CDR1 is SNHLY and CDR2 is FYNNEI. V was trimmed by 3 bases and J by 8 bases, leaving 10 bases between them. The CDR3 sequence: CASSEASVEKLFF. The CDR3 DNA is TGTGCCAGCAGTGAGGCTTCGGTGGAAAAACTGTTTTTT.

The CDR3 nucleotides read TGTGCCAGCAGCCTCGGGACAGGGGGCGTTATGGGCTACACCTTC. Encoded protein: CASSLGTGGVMGYTF. V is TRBV11-2 and J is TRBJ1-2, with 12 bases lining up with TRBD1. Germline values: CDR1 SGHAT, CDR2 FQNNGV. The CDR3 is made up of 15 amino acids. V dropped 5 bases and J dropped 8; count of bases not matched to a gene: 9.

This clonotype was observed a few times. The rearrangement uses TRBV11-2 and TRBJ1-4; 9 bases line up with TRBD1. V shed 3 bases and J 4 bases; nucleotides not matched to a gene: 3. In germline, CDR1 is SGHAT, CDR2 FQNNGV. The CDR3 contains 15 residues. The CDR3 protein is CASSFGTGINEKLFF. The CDR3, as DNA: TGTGCCAGCAGCTTTGGGACAGGGATTAATGAAAAACTGTTTTTT.

This clonotype was seen more than once but under ten times. The V and J genes are TRBV7-6 and TRBJ2-7, with D possibly TRBD2 on 6 matching bases. In germline, CDR1 is SGHVS, CDR2 FNYEAQ. This CDR3 spans 17 amino acids. V lost 4 bases to trimming and J lost 0 bases, with 19 bases between them. For the CDR3, the DNA is TGTGCCAGCAGCTCATCCCTTTTAGCGGACAACTCCTACGAGCAGTACTTC. Translation gives CASSSSLLADNSYEQYF.

This chain uses TRBV27 with TRBJ2-2; tentatively, D is TRBD1 or TRBD2 (5 bases each). Germline-derived CDR1 and CDR2 are MNHEY and SMNVEV (reference sequence). The CDR3 runs to 14 residues. V was trimmed by 2 bases and J by 6 bases, leaving 10 bases between them. CDR3 DNA sequence: TGTGCCAGCAGTTTAATTGGGGGTCCCGGGGAGCTGTTTTTT. Translating gives CASSLIGGPGELFF.

The V call is TRBV11-2, the J call TRBJ2-1, with 7 positions matching TRBD1. The CDR3 totals 13 residues. V shed 5 bases and J 6 bases; nucleotides not matched to a gene: 4. CDR1 SGHAT and CDR2 FQNNGV come from the germline V gene. DNA of the CDR3: TGTGCCAGCAGCCGACAGGGCCTCAATGAGCAGTTCTTC. It yields the protein CASSRQGLNEQFF.

The CDR3 region has the DNA TGCAGTGCTAGAAGTCCGTACAATGAGCAGTTCTTC. Amino acid sequence: CSARSPYNEQFF. The chain is built from TRBV20-1 and TRBJ2-1; D is unclear. The CDR3 has 12 amino acids. The V end lost 2 bases, the J end lost 4 bases, and 6 bases lay between the germline ends. Per the germline V gene, CDR1 is DFQATT and CDR2 is SNEGSKA (reference sequence).

This clonotype came up a few times. This chain's CDR3 is CASSLSPRDLGQGYYEQYF. CDR3 DNA sequence: TGTGCCAGCAGTTTATCCCCAAGGGATTTGGGACAGGGCTACTACGAGCAGTACTTC. The rearrangement joins TRBV28 to TRBJ2-7, with TRBD1 matching 9 bases. Per the germline V gene, CDR1 is MDHEN and CDR2 is SYDVKM. The V gene end was trimmed by 1 base and the J gene end by 3 bases; junction bases not matched to a gene: 16. CDR3 length: 19 amino acids.

J is TRBJ1-1 and V is TRBV29-1; D uncertain. Trimming left V 4 bases short and J 5 bases short, with 8 bases between. This CDR3 has 11 amino acids. Germline V lookup: CDR1 SQVTM, CDR2 ANQGSEA. CDR3 sequence: CSVGWVTEAFF. The CDR3 bases are TGCAGCGTTGGGTGGGTGACTGAAGCTTTCTTT. Filled out from reference TRBV29-1 and TRBJ1-1, the complete variable domain reads SAVISQKPSRDICQRGTSLTIQCQVDSQVTMMFWYRQQPGQSLTLIATANQGSEATYESGFVIDKFPISRPNLTFSTLTVSNMSPEDSSIYLCSVGWVTEAFFGQGTRLTVV.

Only a few counts were recorded for this clonotype. This chain links TRBV14 with TRBJ2-3; a weak D match, TRBD1 (5 bases). From germline, CDR1 is SGHDN and CDR2 FVKESK. CDR3 length equals 16 residues. Trimming removed 4 bases from V and 6 bases from J, with 20 bases in between. The CDR3 DNA reads as TGTGCCAGCAGCCCCAGGGAAGGACCCCGGTTGGATACGCAGTATTTT. It translates to CASSPREGPRLDTQYF. The whole variable domain, filled in from reference TRBV14 and TRBJ2-3, reads EAGVTQFPSHSVIEKGQTVTLRCDPISGHDNLYWYRRVMGKEIKFLLHFVKESKQDESGMPNNRFLAERTGGTYSTLKVQPAELEDSGVYFCASSPREGPRLDTQYFGPGTRLTVL.

This chain joins TRBV6-6 and TRBJ2-1, with 8 bases aligning to TRBD2. This CDR3 region has 14 residues. Germline V CDR1 and CDR2: MNHNY, SVGAGI (reference sequence). J gave up 4 bases and V 10 bases, and 9 bases lay outside the gene matches. The DNA for the CDR3 is TGTGCCACCCGGGGGGGACCGTCGTACAATGAGCAGTTCTTC. Protein sequence: CATRGGPSYNEQFF.

The chain has TRBV10-3 and TRBJ2-7; D remains ambiguous. V dropped 2 bases and J dropped 5 bases, with 7 bases sitting between them. Germline CDR1 ENHRY, CDR2 SYGVKD. CDR3 size: 12 residues. The CDR3 protein is CAISEGVDEQYF. In nucleotides, the CDR3 is TGTGCCATCAGTGAGGGGGTCGACGAGCAGTACTTC.

Only a few counts were recorded for this clonotype. Germline is not matched at one junction end, which may reflect a read error. The chain combines TRBV7-6 with TRBJ2-5; weak D call: TRBD2 (6 bases). Germline V gene sequence: CDR1 SGHVS, CDR2 FNYEAQ. CDR3 length equals 15 residues. The CDR3 region has the DNA TGTGCTAGCAGCTTAAGCGCGGGACCTCAAGAGACCCAGTACTTC. Translation: CASSLSAGPQETQYF.

With regard to this clonotype: The CDR3 ends on some other residue instead of the conserved phenylalanine or tryptophan, so this is likely a read error. The rearrangement links TRBV28 to TRBJ2-3; unclear D gene. Germline-derived CDR1 and CDR2 are MDHEN and SYDVKM. This CDR3 is 15 amino acids long. The CDR3 coding sequence is TGTGCTCTAAGCAGTTTTCATGAGGGCACAGATACGCAGTATTAT. Translation: CALSSFHEGTDTQYY.

There are a few counts of this clonotype. The rearrangement joins TRBV11-2 to TRBJ1-3; TRBD1 agrees at 9 bases. V lost 5 bases and J lost 5; bases outside the gene matches: 7. Germline CDR1 reads SGHAT; CDR2 reads FQNNGV. The CDR3 contains 15 residues. The DNA for the CDR3 is TGTGCCAGCAGCCATCAGGACAGGGGAAGAAACACCATATATTTT. Protein product: CASSHQDRGRNTIYF.

CDR3 nucleotide sequence: TGTGCCAGCAGTCCCGGGACTAGCGGGACAAATGAGCAGTTCTTC. This codes for CASSPGTSGTNEQFF. This chain joins TRBV12-3 or TRBV12-4 and TRBJ2-1; TRBD2 agrees at 13 bases. The CDR3 contains 15 residues. The ends lost 5 bases at V and 7 bases at J; junction bases unmatched: 5.

The genes are TRBV7-3 and TRBJ2-5; 7 bases map to TRBD1. Germline CDR1 SGHTA, CDR2 FQGTGA. V shed 5 bases and J 2 bases; nucleotides not matched to a gene: 8. There are 15 residues in the CDR3. The CDR3 reads CASSNGQATQETQYF. Written as DNA, the CDR3 is TGTGCCAGCAGCAACGGACAGGCTACTCAAGAGACCCAGTACTTC.

The rearrangement uses TRBV11-2 and TRBJ2-1, with 8 bases lining up with TRBD1. Germline V gives CDR1 SGHAT, CDR2 FQNNGV. This CDR3 has 16 residues. With 2 bases clipped from V and 7 bases from J, the junction kept 10 bases outside the gene matches. For the CDR3, the DNA is TGTGCCAGCAGCTTACCCACCAGGGGGCGTGTAAATGAGCAGTTCTTC. Its protein is CASSLPTRGRVNEQFF.